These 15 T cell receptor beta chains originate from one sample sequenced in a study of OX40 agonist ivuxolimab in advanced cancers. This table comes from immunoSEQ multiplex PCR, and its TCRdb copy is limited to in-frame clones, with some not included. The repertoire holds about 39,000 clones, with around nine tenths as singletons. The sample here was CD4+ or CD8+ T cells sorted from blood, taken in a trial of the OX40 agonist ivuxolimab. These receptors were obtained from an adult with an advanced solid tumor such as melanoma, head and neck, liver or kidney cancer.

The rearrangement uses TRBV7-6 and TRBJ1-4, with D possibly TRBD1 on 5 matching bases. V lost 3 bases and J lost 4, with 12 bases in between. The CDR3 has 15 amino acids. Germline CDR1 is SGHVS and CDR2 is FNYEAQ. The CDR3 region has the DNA TGTGCCAGCAGCTTTTCGCGGGGGGTTAATGAAAAACTGTTTTTT. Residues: CASSFSRGVNEKLFF.

CDR3 amino acids: CASIKKMANEQFF. The CDR3 DNA follows: TGTGCCAGCATCAAAAAGATGGCCAATGAGCAGTTCTTC. The rearrangement links TRBV6-1 to TRBJ2-1; D not resolved. V was shortened by 7 bases and J by 6 bases, with 13 bases between the two germline ends. The germline V gene has CDR1 MNHNS and CDR2 SASEGT. CDR3 length: 13 residues.

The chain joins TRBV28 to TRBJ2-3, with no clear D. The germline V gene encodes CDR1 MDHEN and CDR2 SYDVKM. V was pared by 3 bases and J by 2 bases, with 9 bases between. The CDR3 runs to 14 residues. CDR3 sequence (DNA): TGTGCCAGCAGTTTTCAGCTCAACACAGATACGCAGTATTTT. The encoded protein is CASSFQLNTDTQYF. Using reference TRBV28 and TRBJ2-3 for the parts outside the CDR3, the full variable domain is DVKVTQSSRYLVKRTGEKVFLECVQDMDHENMFWYRQDPGLGLRLIYFSYDVKMKEKGDIPEGYSVSREKKERFSLILESASTNQTSMYLCASSFQLNTDTQYFGPGTRLTVL.

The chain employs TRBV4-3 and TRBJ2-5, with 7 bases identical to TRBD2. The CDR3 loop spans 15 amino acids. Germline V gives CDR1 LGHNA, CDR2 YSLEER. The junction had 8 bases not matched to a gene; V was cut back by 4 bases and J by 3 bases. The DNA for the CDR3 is TGCGCCAGCAGCCCTAGGTGGGGGGGTGAAGAGACCCAGTACTTC. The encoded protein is CASSPRWGGEETQYF.

CDR3 protein: CATKAGGGDTQYF. CDR3 DNA sequence: TGTGCCACAAAAGCGGGAGGAGGAGATACGCAGTATTTT. The chain uses TRBV19 and TRBJ2-3, with 9 bases identical to TRBD2. The CDR3 runs 13 residues. Germline V gene data show CDR1 as LNHDA and CDR2 as SQIVND (reference sequence). V dropped 10 bases and J dropped 5; count of bases not matched to a gene: 7.

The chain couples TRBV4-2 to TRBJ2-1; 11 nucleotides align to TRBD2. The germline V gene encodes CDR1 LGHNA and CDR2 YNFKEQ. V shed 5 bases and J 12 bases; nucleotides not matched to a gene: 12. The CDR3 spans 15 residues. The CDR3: CASSGALAGDGGQFF. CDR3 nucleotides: TGTGCCAGCAGCGGAGCACTAGCGGGAGACGGGGGGCAGTTCTTC.

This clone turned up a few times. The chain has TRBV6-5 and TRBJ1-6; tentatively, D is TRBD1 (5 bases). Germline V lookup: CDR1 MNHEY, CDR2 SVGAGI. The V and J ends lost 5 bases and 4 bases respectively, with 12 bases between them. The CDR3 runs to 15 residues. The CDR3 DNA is TGTGCCAGCAGTCTGGGGGGGGATTATAATTCACCCCTCCACTTT. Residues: CASSLGGDYNSPLHF.

The CDR3 loop is CASSSHREGWNEQFF. DNA for the CDR3: TGTGCCAGCAGTTCGCACAGGGAGGGTTGGAATGAGCAGTTCTTC. The V and J genes are TRBV6-6 and TRBJ2-1; weak D call: TRBD2 (7 bases). CDR1 is MNHNY, CDR2 SVGAGI, per germline (reference sequence). This CDR3 spans 15 amino acids. Trimming cost V 4 bases and J 7 bases, with 17 bases left between them.

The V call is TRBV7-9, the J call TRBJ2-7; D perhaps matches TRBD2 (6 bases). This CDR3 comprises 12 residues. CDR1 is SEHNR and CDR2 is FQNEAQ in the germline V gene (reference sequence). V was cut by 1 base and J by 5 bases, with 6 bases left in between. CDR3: CASSLGRDEQYF. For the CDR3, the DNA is TGTGCCAGCAGCTTAGGGAGGGACGAGCAGTACTTC. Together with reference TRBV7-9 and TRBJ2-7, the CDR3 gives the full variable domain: DTGVSQNPRHKITKRGQNVTFRCDPISEHNRLYWYRQTLGQGPEFLTYFQNEAQLEKSRLLSDRFSAERPKGSFSTLEIQRTEQGDSAMYLCASSLGRDEQYFGPGTRLTVT.

CDR3 DNA sequence: TGTGCCAGCAGTTCTGGGGGCGCGGGAGAGCAGTACTTC. Translation: CASSSGGAGEQYF. The chain carries TRBV28 and TRBJ2-5; TRBD2 might be the D (7 bases). Germline loops: CDR1 MDHEN, CDR2 SYDVKM. Trimming stripped 4 bases from V and 11 bases from J, with 17 bases between. This CDR3 comprises 13 residues. The full variable domain, completed using reference TRBV28 and TRBJ2-5, is DVKVTQSSRYLVKRTGEKVFLECVQDMDHENMFWYRQDPGLGLRLIYFSYDVKMKEKGDIPEGYSVSREKKERFSLILESASTNQTSMYLCASSSGGAGEQYFGPGTRLLVL.

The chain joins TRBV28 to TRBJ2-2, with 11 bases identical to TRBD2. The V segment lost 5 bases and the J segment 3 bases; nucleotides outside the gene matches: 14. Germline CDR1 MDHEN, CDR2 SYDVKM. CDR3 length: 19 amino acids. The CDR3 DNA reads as TGTGCCAGCAGTGCGCACCTCGGGACTAGCGGAACTTACACCGGGGAGCTGTTTTTT. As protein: CASSAHLGTSGTYTGELFF.

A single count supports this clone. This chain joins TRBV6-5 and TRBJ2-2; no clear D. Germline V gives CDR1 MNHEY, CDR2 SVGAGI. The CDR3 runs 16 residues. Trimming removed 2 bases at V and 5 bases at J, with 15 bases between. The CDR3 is CASSYGSWEGTGELFF. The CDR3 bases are TGTGCCAGCAGTTACGGAAGTTGGGAAGGGACCGGGGAGCTGTTTTTT.

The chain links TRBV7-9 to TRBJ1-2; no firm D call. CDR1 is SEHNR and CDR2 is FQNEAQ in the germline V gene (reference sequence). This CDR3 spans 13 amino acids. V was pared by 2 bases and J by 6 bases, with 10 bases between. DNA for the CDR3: TGTGCCAGCAGCTTACCCAGGATCGATGGCTACACCTTC. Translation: CASSLPRIDGYTF. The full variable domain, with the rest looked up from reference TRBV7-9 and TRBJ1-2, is DTGVSQNPRHKITKRGQNVTFRCDPISEHNRLYWYRQTLGQGPEFLTYFQNEAQLEKSRLLSDRFSAERPKGSFSTLEIQRTEQGDSAMYLCASSLPRIDGYTFGSGTRLTVV.

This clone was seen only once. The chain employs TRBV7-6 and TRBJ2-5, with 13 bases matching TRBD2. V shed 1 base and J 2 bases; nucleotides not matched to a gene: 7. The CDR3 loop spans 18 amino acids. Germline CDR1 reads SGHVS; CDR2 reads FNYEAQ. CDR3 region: CASSLGLAGGGWQETQYF. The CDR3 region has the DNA TGTGCCAGCAGCTTAGGACTAGCGGGAGGAGGGTGGCAAGAGACCCAGTACTTC.

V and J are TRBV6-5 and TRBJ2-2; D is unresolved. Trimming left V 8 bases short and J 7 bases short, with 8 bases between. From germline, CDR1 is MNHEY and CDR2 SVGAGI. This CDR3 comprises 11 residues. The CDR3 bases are TGTGCCAGCGGGCAAAACGGGGAGCTGTTTTTT. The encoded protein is CASGQNGELFF.